The entry below gives a single TCR beta chain sequence along with its context. The antigen remains undetermined. The data were obtained in a study of Graves' ophthalmopathy and Graves' hyperthyroidism. About the research overall: Ophthalmopathy not arising within 18 months of follow-up defined hyperthyroidism as stable.

Excluded were patients with other autoimmune diseases, uncontrolled infections, pregnancy or lactation. The TCR beta CDR3 regions underwent amplification from RNA transcripts. RT-PCR with HTBI primers came first, then second-round multiplex PCR. TCRdb redid the calling of the multiplex PCR reads with MiXCR, one entry per CDR3 protein. The profile covers over a million distinct CDR3 sequences, with roughly two fifths appearing a single time and roughly 10% taken by the ten largest. Study-level results: With a specificity of just under 75% and a sensitivity of 70% to 71%, the model predicted ophthalmopathy progression. The authors also found most expanded thyroid clonotypes above 0.001 frequency in blood.

The CDR3 is 14 amino acids. V lost 1 base and J 6 bases, leaving 9 bases between the germline ends. CDR1 and CDR2 from the germline V gene are SEHNR and FQNEAQ (reference sequence). The sequence was obtained from an adult man with Graves' hyperthyroidism. The chain uses TRBV7-9 and TRBJ2-2; D unclear. The specimen sequenced was peripheral blood or thyroid tissue (not recorded which). CDR3 coding DNA: TGTGCCAGCAGCTTAGAATCGAGGTCCGGGGAGCTGTTTTTT. Residues: CASSLESRSGELFF.